The TCR beta chain under discussion was sequenced for a study of vaccination and CD4 T cells after COVID-19. By sample fraction, this clonotype is medium-sized. Its specificity is unknown. Oncomine TCR Beta short-read sequencing was applied to DNA from cultured CD4+ T cells. TCRdb fed the PCR reads into MiXCR, producing one record per CDR3 protein. This table holds approximately 12,000 distinct CDR3 sequences, approximately 28% found once. Noted treatment: approximately 9-day PBMC culture with coronavirus spike peptide pools or control peptides (ViraFEST assay). The CDR3 consists of 15 residues. CDR1 is LNHNV, CDR2 YYDKDF, per germline (reference sequence). Trimming stripped 9 bases from V and 7 bases from J, with 22 bases between.

This sequence joins TRBV15 and TRBJ1-5; D is unclear. The sequenced sample was cultured CD4+ T cells from blood. The sequence was obtained from a human donor with COVID-19. The DNA of the CDR3 is TGTGCCACGGAGTCCCTAGGCGCAGCACGGCAGCCCCAGCATTTT. The encoded protein is CATESLGAARQPQHF. The full variable domain, with the rest looked up from reference TRBV15 and TRBJ1-5, is DAMVIQNPRYQVTQFGKPVTLSCSQTLNHNVMYWYQQKSSQAPKLLFHYYDKDFNNEADTPDNFQSRRPNTSFCFLDIRSPGLGDTAMYLCATESLGAARQPQHFGDGTRLSIL.